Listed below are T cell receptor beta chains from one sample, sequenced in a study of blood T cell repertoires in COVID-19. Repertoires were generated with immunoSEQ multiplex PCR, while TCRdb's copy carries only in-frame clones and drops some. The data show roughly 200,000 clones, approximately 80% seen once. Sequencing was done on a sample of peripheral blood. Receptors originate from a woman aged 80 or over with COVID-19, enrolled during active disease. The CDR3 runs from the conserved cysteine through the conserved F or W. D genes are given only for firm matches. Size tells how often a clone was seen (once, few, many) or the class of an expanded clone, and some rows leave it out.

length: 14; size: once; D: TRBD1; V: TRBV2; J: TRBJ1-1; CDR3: CASRRDSQNTEAFF; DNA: TGTGCCAGCAGACGGGACAGCCAGAACACTGAAGCTTTCTTT
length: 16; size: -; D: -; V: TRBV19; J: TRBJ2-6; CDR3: CASSIVRQTGANVLTF; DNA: TGTGCCAGTAGTATAGTAAGACAGACTGGGGCCAACGTCCTGACTTTC
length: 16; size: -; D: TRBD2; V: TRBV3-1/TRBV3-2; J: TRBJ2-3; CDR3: CASSQGLAGVLDTQYF; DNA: TGTGCCAGCAGCCAAGGATTAGCGGGGGTTTTAGATACGCAGTATTTT
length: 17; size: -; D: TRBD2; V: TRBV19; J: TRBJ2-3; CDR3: CASSKGLEFISTDTQYF; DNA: TGTGCCAGTAGTAAGGGACTAGAATTTATTAGCACAGATACGCAGTATTTT
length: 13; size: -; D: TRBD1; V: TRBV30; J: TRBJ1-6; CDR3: CACGQGVGSPLHF; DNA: TGTGCCTGTGGACAGGGGGTGGGTTCACCCCTCCACTTT
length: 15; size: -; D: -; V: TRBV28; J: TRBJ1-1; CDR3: CASSFLRGENTEAFF; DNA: TGTGCCAGCAGTTTTCTTAGGGGCGAGAACACTGAAGCTTTCTTT
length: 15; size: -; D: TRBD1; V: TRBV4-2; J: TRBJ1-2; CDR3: CASSQVSGGGLGYTF; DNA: TGTGCCAGCAGCCAAGTTTCAGGGGGCGGACTAGGCTACACCTTC
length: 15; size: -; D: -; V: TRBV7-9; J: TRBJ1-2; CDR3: CASSLEGQGNYGYTF; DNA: TGTGCCAGCAGCCTAGAGGGCCAGGGAAACTATGGCTACACCTTC
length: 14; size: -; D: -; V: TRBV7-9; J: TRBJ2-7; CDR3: CASSSTDSSYEQYF; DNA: TGTGCCAGCAGTTCGACGGACAGCTCCTACGAGCAGTACTTC
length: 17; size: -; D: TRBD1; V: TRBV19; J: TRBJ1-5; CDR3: CASSLGGTGNIVQPQHF; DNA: TGTGCCAGTAGTTTGGGGGGGACAGGGAATATTGTTCAGCCCCAGCATTTT
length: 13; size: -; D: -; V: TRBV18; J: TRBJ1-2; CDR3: CASSPGAEFYYTF; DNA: TGTGCCAGCTCTCCGGGAGCCGAGTTTTACTACACCTTC
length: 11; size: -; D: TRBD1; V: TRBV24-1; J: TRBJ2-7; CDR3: CATSARGQEYF; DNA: TGTGCCACCAGTGCAAGGGGGCAGGAGTACTTC
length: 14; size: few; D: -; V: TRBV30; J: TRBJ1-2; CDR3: CVPLLQGLKYGYTF; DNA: TGTGTGCCGCTCTTACAGGGTTTGAAGTATGGCTACACCTTC
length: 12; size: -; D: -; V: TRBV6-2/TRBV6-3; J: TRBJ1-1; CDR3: CASSRGLTEAFF; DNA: TGTGCCAGCAGTAGGGGGTTGACTGAAGCTTTCTTT
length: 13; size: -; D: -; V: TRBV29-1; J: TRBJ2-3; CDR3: CSVDAGKTDTQYF; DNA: TGCAGCGTTGATGCGGGGAAAACAGATACGCAGTATTTT
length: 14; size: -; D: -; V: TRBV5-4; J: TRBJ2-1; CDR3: CASSLRRRNNEQFF; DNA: TGTGCCAGCAGCCTGAGGCGGCGTAACAATGAGCAGTTCTTC
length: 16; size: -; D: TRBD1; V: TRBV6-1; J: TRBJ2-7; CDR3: CASSEITGTGIYEQYF; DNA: TGTGCCAGCAGTGAAATAACCGGGACAGGGATCTACGAGCAGTACTTC
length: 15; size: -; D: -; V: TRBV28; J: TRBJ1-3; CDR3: CASSFPGAAGNTIYF; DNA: TGTGCCAGCAGTTTCCCAGGGGCTGCCGGAAACACCATATATTTT
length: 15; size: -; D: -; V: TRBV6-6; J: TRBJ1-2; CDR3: CASSAPELPRYGYTF; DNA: TGTGCCAGCAGTGCCCCTGAGCTACCACGCTATGGCTACACCTTC
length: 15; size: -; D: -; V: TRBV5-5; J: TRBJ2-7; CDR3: CASTFAAVSSYEQYF; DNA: TGTGCCAGCACCTTTGCGGCTGTCAGCTCCTACGAGCAGTACTTC
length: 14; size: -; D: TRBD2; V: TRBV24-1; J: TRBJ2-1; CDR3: CATSGSGGDNEQFF; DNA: TGTGCCACCAGTGGAAGCGGGGGGGATAATGAGCAGTTCTTC
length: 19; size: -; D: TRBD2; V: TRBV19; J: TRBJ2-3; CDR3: CASRDPLAGGDSSTDTQYF; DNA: TGTGCCAGTAGAGATCCGTTAGCGGGGGGAGATTCTAGCACAGATACGCAGTATTTT
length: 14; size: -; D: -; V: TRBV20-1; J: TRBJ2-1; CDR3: CSASRGAPGYEQFF; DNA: TGCAGTGCTAGTCGTGGGGCCCCAGGCTATGAGCAGTTCTTC
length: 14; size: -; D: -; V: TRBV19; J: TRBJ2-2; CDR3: CASSIRGNTGELFF; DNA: TGTGCCAGTAGTATTCGGGGGAACACCGGGGAGCTGTTTTTT
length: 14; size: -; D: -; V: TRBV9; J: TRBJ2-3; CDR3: CASSEIPGAGTQYF; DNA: TGTGCCAGCAGCGAGATACCAGGGGCCGGCACGCAGTATTTT
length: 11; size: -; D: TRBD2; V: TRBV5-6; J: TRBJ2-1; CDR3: CASSFSGGQFF; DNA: TGTGCCAGCAGCTTCAGCGGGGGGCAGTTCTTC
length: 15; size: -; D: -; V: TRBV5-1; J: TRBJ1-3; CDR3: CASSSGQSSGNTIYF; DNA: TGCGCCAGCAGCTCGGGACAAAGCTCTGGAAACACCATATATTTT
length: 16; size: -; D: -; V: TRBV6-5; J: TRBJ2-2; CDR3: CASSYGVSFVTGELFF; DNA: TGTGCCAGCAGTTACGGTGTCAGTTTCGTTACCGGGGAGCTGTTTTTT
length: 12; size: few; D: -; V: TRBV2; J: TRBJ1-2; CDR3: CASRDIPVGYTF; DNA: TGTGCCAGCAGGGACATCCCGGTCGGCTACACCTTC
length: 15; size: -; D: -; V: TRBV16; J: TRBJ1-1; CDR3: CASSQYGQPREEAFF; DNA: TGTGCCAGCAGCCAATATGGGCAGCCCCGAGAAGAAGCTTTCTTT
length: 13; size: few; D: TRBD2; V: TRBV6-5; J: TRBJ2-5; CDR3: CASRPAGEETQYF; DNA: TGTGCCAGCAGACCCGCGGGGGAAGAGACCCAGTACTTC
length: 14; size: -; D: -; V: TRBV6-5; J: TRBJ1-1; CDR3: CASSLVLGQTEAFF; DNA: TGTGCCAGCAGTTTAGTTCTAGGCCAGACTGAAGCTTTCTTT
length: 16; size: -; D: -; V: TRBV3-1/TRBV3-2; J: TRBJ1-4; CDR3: CASSQGWGGVDEKLFF; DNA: TGTGCCAGCAGCCAAGGGTGGGGGGGAGTCGATGAAAAACTGTTTTTT
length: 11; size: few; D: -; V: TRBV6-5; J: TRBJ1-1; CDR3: CASSSSTEAFF; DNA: TGTGCCAGCAGTTCGAGCACTGAAGCTTTCTTT
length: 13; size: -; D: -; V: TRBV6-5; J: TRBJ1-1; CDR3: CASSYRVGTEAFF; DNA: TGTGCCAGCAGTTACCGGGTTGGCACTGAAGCTTTCTTT
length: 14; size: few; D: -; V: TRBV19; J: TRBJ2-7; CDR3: CASSIAGDPYEQYF; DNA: TGTGCCAGTAGTATAGCAGGGGACCCCTACGAGCAGTACTTC
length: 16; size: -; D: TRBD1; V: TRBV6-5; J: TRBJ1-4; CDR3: CASSYTRDRGTEKLFF; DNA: TGTGCCAGCAGTTACACTCGGGACAGGGGGACTGAAAAACTGTTTTTT